The sequence of this TCR beta chain was determined in a study of persistence of HIV-infected CD4 T cells. Study at large: CD4+ T cells responding to CMV or HIV-1 Gag were isolated. A median of about 8 years of suppressive ART preceded sampling.

In the case of this clone: Its target is unknown.

Trimming pared 4 bases from V and 5 bases from J, leaving 19 bases between. The germline gives CDR1 SNHLY, CDR2 FYNNEI. The CDR3 has 16 residues. Lysates of CMV-infected fibroblasts at roughly 10 ug/mL stimulated these cells. Memory cells lacking CD40L and CD69 with high CD45RO were sorted. For approximately 20 hours, CD8-depleted PBMCs received anti-CD28/CD49d costimulation, a CD40-blocking antibody and enfuvirtide. This was the immunoSEQ version 4 assay in survey mode. Sequencing used immunoSEQ multiplex PCR; TCRdb keeps in-frame clones, though not all of them. The sample includes under 60,000 clones, 75% to 85% of them seen just once.

The sequence derives from an adult man with HIV who was CMV-seropositive. The sample here was CD4+ T cells sorted from PBMCs after 18-hour stimulation, taken from a patient who received antiretroviral therapy. The chain couples TRBV2 to TRBJ2-3, with D maybe TRBD2 (5 bases). This chain's CDR3 is CASSGWTGIRGDTQYF. Written as DNA, the CDR3 is TGTGCCAGCAGTGGCTGGACCGGGATCCGGGGAGATACGCAGTATTTT.